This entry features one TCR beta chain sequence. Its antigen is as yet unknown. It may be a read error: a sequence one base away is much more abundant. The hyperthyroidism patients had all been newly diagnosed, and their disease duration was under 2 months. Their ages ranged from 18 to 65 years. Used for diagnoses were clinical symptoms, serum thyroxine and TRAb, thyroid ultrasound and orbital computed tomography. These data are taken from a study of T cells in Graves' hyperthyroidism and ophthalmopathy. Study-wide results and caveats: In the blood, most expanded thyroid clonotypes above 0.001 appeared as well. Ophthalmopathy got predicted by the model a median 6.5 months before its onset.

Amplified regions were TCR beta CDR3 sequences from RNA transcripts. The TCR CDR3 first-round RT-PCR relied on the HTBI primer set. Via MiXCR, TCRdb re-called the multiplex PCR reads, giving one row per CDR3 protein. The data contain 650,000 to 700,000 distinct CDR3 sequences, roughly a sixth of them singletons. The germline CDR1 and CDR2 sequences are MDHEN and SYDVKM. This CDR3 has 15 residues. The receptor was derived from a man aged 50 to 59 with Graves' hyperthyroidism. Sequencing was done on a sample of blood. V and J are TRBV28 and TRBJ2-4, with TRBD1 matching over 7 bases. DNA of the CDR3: TGTGCCAGCAGCCAGGGACAGCTAGCCAAAGACATTCAGTACTTC. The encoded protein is CASSQGQLAKDIQYF.